Following are 2 T cell receptor beta chains from one sample sequenced in a study of blood T cells in healthy people across ages (dated by TCRdb to about 2015). Receptor amplification or capture employed 5' RACE. The data were produced on an Illumina HiSeq 2500. A second PCR of roughly 6 to 12 cycles was run with a J-beta primer mix and a sample-barcoded 5' primer. TCRdb's own reprocessing of the public reads used fastp at Q25 and MiXCR and kept productive beta chains. Each CDR3 protein gets just one entry, which takes the most common genes and DNA from the rows behind it. In this sample the table shows more than 800,000 distinct CDR3 sequences, 29% of which occur a single time. The top ten clones comprise 17% of the sample. Sequencing was performed on blood. The receptors derive from a woman older than 75 in good health.

In this sample, this clonotype turned up once. One base away lies a much larger clone, so this may be a sequencing read error. This chain links TRBV4-3 with TRBJ1-2, with D possibly TRBD1 on 5 matching bases. V dropped 1 base and J dropped 8 bases, with 23 bases sitting between them. This CDR3 is built from 17 residues. CDR1 and CDR2 from the germline V gene are LGHNA and YSLEER. In nucleotides, the CDR3 is TGCGCCAGCAGCCAAGGGGGAGACCAGGGCCCGATCTACGGCTACACCTTC. It codes for CASSQGGDQGPIYGYTF.

The sample holds many counts of this clonotype. The V call is TRBV12-3 or TRBV12-4, the J call TRBJ2-5, with D uncertain. Deletions cut 7 bases from V and 1 base from J, with 13 bases between. The CDR3 sequence is 14 residues long. Here the CDR3 DNA reads TGTGCCAGCACTCTATCCCCCGCCCAAGAGACCCAGTACTTC. It is translated as CASTLSPAQETQYF.